The entry below describes one T cell receptor beta chain. An even split of each subset's genomic DNA across several immunoSEQ plates was performed. The data were produced by immunoSEQ multiplex PCR, yet TCRdb's version contains in-frame clones alone and is incomplete. This table has 1.5 million to 2.5 million clones, about 95% appearing once. The data are from a study of shared clonotypes between healthy human individuals. Positive CCR7 selection of CD45RO-negative cells yielded the naive CD8 cells, and terminally differentiated effector memory CD45RA+ cells were excluded. Only Caucasian adults living in Nashville, Tennessee made up the donor group. V shed 4 bases and J shed 4 bases, with 22 bases lying between them. The CDR3 runs to 16 residues. CDR1 is SQVTM and CDR2 is ANQGSEA in the germline V gene.

This TCR derives from a man younger than 30 in good health. The chain combines TRBV29-1 with TRBJ2-5; maybe TRBD1 (5 bases). The sequenced sample consisted of naive CD8+ T cells sorted from blood. This CDR3 is CSVVTESAGIGETQYF. CDR3 in DNA: TGCAGCGTTGTGACGGAGTCGGCAGGGATTGGAGAGACCCAGTACTTC. The entire variable domain, with the rest obtained from reference TRBV29-1 and TRBJ2-5, is as follows: SAVISQKPSRDICQRGTSLTIQCQVDSQVTMMFWYRQQPGQSLTLIATANQGSEATYESGFVIDKFPISRPNLTFSTLTVSNMSPEDSSIYLCSVVTESAGIGETQYFGPGTRLLVL.